This T cell receptor beta chain was identified during a study of T cells in Graves' hyperthyroidism and ophthalmopathy (dated 2019 in TCRdb). Concerning the study at large: Peripheral blood was sampled at the time of initial diagnosis, prior to any treatment. In addition, the study compared T-cell repertoires in thyroid tissue and in blood from roughly 6 Graves' hyperthyroidism patients. Prospective prediction of ophthalmopathy was tested in an independent validation cohort of under 20 hyperthyroidism patients and 15 to 17 patients who later progressed to ophthalmopathy. To identify TCR V-J signatures that set the groups apart, the researchers used a discovery cohort of 100 patients, made up of 40 to 45 with Graves' ophthalmopathy and 55 to 65 with stable Graves' hyperthyroidism. The paper reports TCR Vbeta CDR3 sequencing of about 140 peripheral blood samples: 43 ophthalmopathy, about 75 hyperthyroidism and around 17 progressor patients. Once sampling was done, hyperthyroidism patients were given methimazole at a starting dose of 30 mg daily, whereas ophthalmopathy patients were given high-dose intravenous methylprednisolone. The approximately 100 discovery patients were divided at random into training and test sets in a 7:3 ratio. Findings and caveats that apply to the study as a whole: Most expanded thyroid clonotypes (frequency above 0.001) were also detected in blood, a finding suggesting that blood repertoires may reflect thyroid immune responses. In validation, the model predicted progression to ophthalmopathy a median of 6.5 months before onset, with over 60% sensitivity and 72.22% specificity. A 13 V-J signature model separated ophthalmopathy from stable hyperthyroidism, with over 85% sensitivity and roughly 84% specificity in cross-validation and 80%/75% in testing. No statistical method was used to fix the sample size in advance, and group allocation was not hidden from the investigators.

Graves' hyperthyroidism was defined as stable when no progression to ophthalmopathy occurred over 18 months of follow-up. Hyperthyroidism patients were newly diagnosed, had a disease duration of under 2 months, and were aged 18 to 65 years. The study excluded patients with uncontrolled infections, other autoimmune diseases, pregnancy or lactation. Clinical symptoms, serum thyroxine and TRAb, thyroid ultrasound, and orbital computed tomography formed the basis for the diagnoses. PBMCs were separated from 8 to 10 ml of fresh peripheral blood using Ficoll-Paque density gradient centrifugation. Total RNA was extracted using Trizol reagent, and RNA quality was assessed on an Agilent 2100 Bioanalyzer. The CDR1 and CDR2 encoded by the germline V gene are SNHLY and FYNNEI. The CDR3 has 15 amino acids, counting the end cysteine and phenylalanine. This entry keeps only the CDR3 DNA: 45 bases, framed from base 1. Relative to germline, V is 4 bases shorter and J is 4 bases shorter, with 13 bases between their ends.

Amplification of TCR beta CDR3 regions was carried out from RNA transcripts. For the first round of RT-PCR on the TCR CDR3, the HTBI primer set was used together with the Qiagen OneStep RT-PCR kit. A second multiplex PCR round built the libraries, followed by size selection and purification. Libraries were sequenced paired-end with 100 bp reads on an Illumina HiSeq2000. Under the source paper's analysis protocol: SOAPnuke was used to process the raw data, throwing out any read that contained adapters or uncalled bases, had a mean Phred below 15, or lacked an exact constant-primer or identifier match. COPE v1.2.5 was used to merge the high-quality paired reads, and each unique nucleotide sequence was defined as a clonotype. MiTCR v1.1 was used to align the clonotypes against IMGT TRBV, TRBD and TRBJ reference segments. Only V-J combinations with frequency above 0.0001, covering approximately 99% of repertoires, were analysed. The TCS score was defined as F50 (clonal expansion) divided by E x V (chaos), with BLOSUM62-based TCRdist calculated between CDR3 peptides within each V-J. Welch's t-statistics and random forest reduced just over 500 V-J features to 10 to 15, which were used in a naive Bayes classifier (R e1071). Using fastp at Q25 and MiXCR, TCRdb reprocessed the public reads and kept productive beta chains. Every distinct CDR3 protein forms one entry, paired with its most common genes and DNA. The V and J calls were determined by TCRdb, not by the authors. This sample gives 400,000 to 500,000 distinct CDR3 sequences in total; roughly an eighth of them show up just once. 15% to 20% of the sample lies in the top ten.

In its sample, this clonotype was seen many times. The antigen it recognizes is unknown. No clone much larger than this one lies a single base away; base qualities are absent. Recombination joined TRBV2 with TRBJ2-2; the D gene is possibly TRBD1 or TRBD2, with 6 bases matching each. The sample consisted of blood. The receptor's source is a woman aged 18-30 years with Graves' hyperthyroidism. The CDR3 reads CASSVPGARTGELFF. DNA sequence: TGTGCCAGCAGTGTCCCGGGGGCGCGCACCGGGGAGCTGTTTTTT.